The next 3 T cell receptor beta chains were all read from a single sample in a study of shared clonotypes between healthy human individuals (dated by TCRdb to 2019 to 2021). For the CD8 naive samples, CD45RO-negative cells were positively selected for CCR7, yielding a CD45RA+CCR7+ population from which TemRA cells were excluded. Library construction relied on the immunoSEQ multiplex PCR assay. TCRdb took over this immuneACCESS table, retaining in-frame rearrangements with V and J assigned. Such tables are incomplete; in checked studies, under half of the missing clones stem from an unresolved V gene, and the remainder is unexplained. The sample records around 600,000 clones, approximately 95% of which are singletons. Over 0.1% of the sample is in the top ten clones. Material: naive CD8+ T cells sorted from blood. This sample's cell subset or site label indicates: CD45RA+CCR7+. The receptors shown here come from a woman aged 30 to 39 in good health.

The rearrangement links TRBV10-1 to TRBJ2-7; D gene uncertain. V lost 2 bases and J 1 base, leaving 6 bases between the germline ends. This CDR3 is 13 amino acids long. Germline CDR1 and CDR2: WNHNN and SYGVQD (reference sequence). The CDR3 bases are TGCGCCAGCAGTGAGCAACCTTCCTACGAGCAGTACTTC. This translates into CASSEQPSYEQYF.

Here the CDR3 reads CASSPLASGYTDTQYF. CDR3 DNA sequence: TGTGCCAGCAGCCCCCTCGCTAGCGGGTACACAGATACGCAGTATTTT. The V and J genes are TRBV7-9 and TRBJ2-3, with 8 nucleotides matching TRBD2. J gave up 2 bases and V 5 bases, and 9 bases lay outside the gene matches. The CDR3 has 16 residues. Germline V gene data show CDR1 as SEHNR and CDR2 as FQNEAQ (reference sequence).

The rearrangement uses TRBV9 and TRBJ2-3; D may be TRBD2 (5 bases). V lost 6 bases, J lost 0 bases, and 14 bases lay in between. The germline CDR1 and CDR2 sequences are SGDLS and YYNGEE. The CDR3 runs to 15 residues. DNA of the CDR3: TGTGCCAGCAACCCAGCGGTTGAAAGCACAGATACGCAGTATTTT. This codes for CASNPAVESTDTQYF.